This TCR beta chain was sequenced in a study of OX40 agonist ivuxolimab in advanced cancers. At the level of the study: Patients were around 83% male with ages about 23 to 80, mean around 58.

The germline V and J ends were trimmed by 6 bases and 9 bases, with 21 bases remaining between them. The length of the CDR3 is 15 residues. Per germline, CDR1 SNHLY and CDR2 FYNNEI. Only in-frame clones appear in the TCRdb table, and some are missing; sequencing was by immunoSEQ multiplex PCR. There are about 46,000 clones in the sample; roughly 89% occur only once, and around 14% lies in the top ten. Autoimmune disease history or systemic immunosuppression led to patients being barred. Collection of blood occurred at baseline, at cycle 4 day 1, and at cycle 7 day 1. This clone has only a few counts. The TCR comes from an adult with an advanced solid tumor such as melanoma, head and neck, liver or kidney cancer. The sample consisted of CD4+ or CD8+ T cells sorted from blood, taken in a trial of the OX40 agonist ivuxolimab. V gene TRBV2 combines with J gene TRBJ1-5, with D perhaps TRBD1 (5 bases). This CDR3 reads CASRDRTGSRWPQHF. The DNA for the CDR3 is TGTGCCAGCAGGGACCGTACAGGCAGCCGCTGGCCCCAGCATTTT.